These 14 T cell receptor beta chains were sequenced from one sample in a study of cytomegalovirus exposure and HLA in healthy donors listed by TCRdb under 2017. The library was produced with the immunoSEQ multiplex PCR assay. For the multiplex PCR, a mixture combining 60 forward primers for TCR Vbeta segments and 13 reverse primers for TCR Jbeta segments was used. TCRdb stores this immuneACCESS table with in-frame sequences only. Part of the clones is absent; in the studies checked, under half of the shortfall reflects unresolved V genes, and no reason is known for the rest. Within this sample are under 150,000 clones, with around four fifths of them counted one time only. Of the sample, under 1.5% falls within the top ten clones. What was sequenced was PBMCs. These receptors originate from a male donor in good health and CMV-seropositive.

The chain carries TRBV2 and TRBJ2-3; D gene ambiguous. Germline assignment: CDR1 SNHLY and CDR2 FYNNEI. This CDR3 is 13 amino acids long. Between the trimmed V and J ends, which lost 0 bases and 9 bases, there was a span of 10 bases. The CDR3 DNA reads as TGTGCCAGCAGTGAAGCGACCGGGTGGACGCAGTATTTT. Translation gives CASSEATGWTQYF. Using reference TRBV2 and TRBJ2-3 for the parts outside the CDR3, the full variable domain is EPEVTQTPSHQVTQMGQEVILRCVPISNHLYFYWYRQILGQKVEFLVSFYNNEISEKSEIFDDQFSVERPDGSNFTLKIRSTKLEDSAMYFCASSEATGWTQYFGPGTRLTVL.

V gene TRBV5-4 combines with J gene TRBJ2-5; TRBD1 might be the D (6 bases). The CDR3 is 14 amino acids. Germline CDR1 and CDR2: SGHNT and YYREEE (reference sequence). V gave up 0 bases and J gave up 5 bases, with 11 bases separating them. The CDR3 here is CASSLGLRGETQYF. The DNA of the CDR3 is TGTGCCAGCAGCTTGGGACTGAGGGGGGAGACCCAGTACTTC.

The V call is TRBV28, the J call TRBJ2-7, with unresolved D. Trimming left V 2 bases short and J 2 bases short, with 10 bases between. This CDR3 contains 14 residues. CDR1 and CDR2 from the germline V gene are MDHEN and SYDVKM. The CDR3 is CASSLNLEPYEQYF. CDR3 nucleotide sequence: TGTGCCAGCAGTTTAAACCTGGAGCCCTACGAGCAGTACTTC.

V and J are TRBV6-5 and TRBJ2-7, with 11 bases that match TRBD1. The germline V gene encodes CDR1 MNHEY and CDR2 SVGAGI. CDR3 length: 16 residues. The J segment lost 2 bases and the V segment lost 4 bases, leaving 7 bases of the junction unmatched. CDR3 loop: CASSSRTGGAPYEQYF. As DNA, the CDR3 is TGTGCCAGCAGTTCTCGGACAGGGGGCGCCCCCTACGAGCAGTACTTC.

The CDR3 sequence is CASSLGHKISYEQYF. The DNA for the CDR3 is TGTGCCAGCAGCTTAGGACACAAGATCTCCTACGAGCAGTACTTC. This rearrangement joins TRBV5-8 to TRBJ2-7; D may be TRBD1 (5 bases). There are 15 residues in the CDR3. V lost 2 bases and J lost 0, with 12 bases in between. CDR1 and CDR2 (germline): SGHTS, YDEGEE. The full variable domain, rest sourced from reference TRBV5-8 and TRBJ2-7, is EAGVTQSPTHLIKTRGQQATLRCSPISGHTSVYWYQQALGLGLQFLLWYDEGEERNRGNFPPRFSGRQFPNYSSELNVNALELEDSALYLCASSLGHKISYEQYFGPGTRLTVT.

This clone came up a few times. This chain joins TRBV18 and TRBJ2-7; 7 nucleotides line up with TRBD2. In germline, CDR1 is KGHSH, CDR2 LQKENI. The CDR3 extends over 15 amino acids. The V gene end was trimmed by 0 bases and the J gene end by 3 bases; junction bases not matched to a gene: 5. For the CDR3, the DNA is TGTGCCAGCTCACCACCCGGGACTAACCACTACGAGCAGTACTTC. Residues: CASSPPGTNHYEQYF.

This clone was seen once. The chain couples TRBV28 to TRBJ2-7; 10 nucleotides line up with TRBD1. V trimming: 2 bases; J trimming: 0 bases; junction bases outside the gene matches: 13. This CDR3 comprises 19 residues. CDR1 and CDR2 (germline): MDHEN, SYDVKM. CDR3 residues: CASSLIGMVRDRGSYEQYF. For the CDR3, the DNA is TGTGCCAGCAGTTTAATTGGAATGGTACGGGACAGGGGCTCCTACGAGCAGTACTTC.

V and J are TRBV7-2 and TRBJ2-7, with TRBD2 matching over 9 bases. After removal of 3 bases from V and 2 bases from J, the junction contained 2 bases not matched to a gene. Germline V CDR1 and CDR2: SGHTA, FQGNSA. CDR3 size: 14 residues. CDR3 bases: TGTGCCAGCAGCTTTGGCGGGGGGGCCTACGAGCAGTACTTC. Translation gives CASSFGGGAYEQYF. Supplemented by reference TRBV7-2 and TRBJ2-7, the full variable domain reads GAGVSQSPSNKVTEKGKDVELRCDPISGHTALYWYRQSLGQGLEFLIYFQGNSAPDKSGLPSDRFSAERTGGSVSTLTIQRTQQEDSAVYLCASSFGGGAYEQYFGPGTRLTVT.

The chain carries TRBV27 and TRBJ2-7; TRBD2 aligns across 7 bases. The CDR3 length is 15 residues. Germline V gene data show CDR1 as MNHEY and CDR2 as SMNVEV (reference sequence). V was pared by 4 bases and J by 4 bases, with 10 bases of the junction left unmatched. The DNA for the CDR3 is TGTGCCAGCAGTTCCCCTAGCGGTGAAAAGTACGAGCAGTACTTC. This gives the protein CASSSPSGEKYEQYF.

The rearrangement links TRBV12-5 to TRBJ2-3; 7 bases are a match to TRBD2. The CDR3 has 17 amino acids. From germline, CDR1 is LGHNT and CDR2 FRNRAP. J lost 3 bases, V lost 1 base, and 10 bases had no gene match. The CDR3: CASGLGLREEGTDTQYF. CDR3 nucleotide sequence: TGTGCTAGTGGTTTGGGTCTTCGGGAGGAAGGGACAGATACGCAGTATTTT.

The CDR3 loop is CAWARRQPNVDGYTF. CDR3 coding DNA: TGTGCCTGGGCCCGACGACAGCCGAATGTCGATGGCTACACCTTC. The chain employs TRBV30 and TRBJ1-2, with D perhaps TRBD1 (5 bases). The CDR3 is 15 amino acids. V gave up 5 bases and J gave up 6 bases, with 22 bases separating them. Germline V gives CDR1 GTSNPN, CDR2 SVGIG (reference sequence). Full variable domain (outside the CDR3, taken from reference TRBV30 and TRBJ1-2): SQTIHQWPATLVQPVGSPLSLECTVEGTSNPNLYWYRQAAGRGLQLLFYSVGIGQISSEVPQNLSASRPQDRQFILSSKKLLLSDSGFYLCAWARRQPNVDGYTFGSGTRLTVV.

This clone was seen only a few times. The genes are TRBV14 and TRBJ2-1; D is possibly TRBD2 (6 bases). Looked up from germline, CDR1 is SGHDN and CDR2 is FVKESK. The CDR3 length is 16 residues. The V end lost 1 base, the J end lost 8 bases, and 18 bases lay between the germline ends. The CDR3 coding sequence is TGTGCCAGCAGCCAAGCTCCCCTGGCGGGGTCCCATGAGCAGTTCTTC. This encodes CASSQAPLAGSHEQFF.

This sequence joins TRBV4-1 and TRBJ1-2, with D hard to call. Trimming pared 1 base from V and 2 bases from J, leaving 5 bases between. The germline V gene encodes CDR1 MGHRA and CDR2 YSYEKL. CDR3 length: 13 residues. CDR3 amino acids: CASSQVTNYGYTF. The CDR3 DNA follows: TGCGCCAGCAGCCAAGTTACAAACTATGGCTACACCTTC.

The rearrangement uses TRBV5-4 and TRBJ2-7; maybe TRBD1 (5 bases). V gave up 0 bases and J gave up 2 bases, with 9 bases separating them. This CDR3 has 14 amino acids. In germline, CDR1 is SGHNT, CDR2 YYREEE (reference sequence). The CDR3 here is CASSLGGQTYEQYF. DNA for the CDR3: TGTGCCAGCAGCTTGGGAGGACAAACCTACGAGCAGTACTTC. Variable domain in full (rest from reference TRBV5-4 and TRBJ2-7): ETGVTQSPTHLIKTRGQQVTLRCSSQSGHNTVSWYQQALGQGPQFIFQYYREEENGRGNFPPRFSGLQFPNYSSELNVNALELDDSALYLCASSLGGQTYEQYFGPGTRLTVT.